The rows below give T cell receptor beta chains drawn from one sample of a study of graft-versus-host responses after intestinal transplantation. The antigens these receptors bind are not known. TCRdb keeps only in-frame clones here, not all; method: immunoSEQ multiplex PCR. Among around 50,000 clones listed, roughly 83% were seen once. Here the sequenced sample was unstimulated CD4+ T cells sorted from spleen or lymph node cells, taken before transplant. The receptors were sampled from a human donor who was the organ donor for an intestinal transplant. Both conserved end residues are part of each CDR3. Fields, in order: J gene, D gene, V gene, clone size, CDR3 DNA, CDR3 protein. The D gene is left open where the match is weak. Part of the rows lack a size; the others show once, few, many or a class for expanded clones.

TRBJ1-6,.,TRBV19,.,TGTGCCAGTAGTATAGATCATGGTCCTAATTCACCCCTCCACTTT,CASSIDHGPNSPLHF
TRBJ2-7,TRBD2,TRBV6-5,.,TGTGCCAGCACTACGGGGGGGCGATACGAGCAGTACTTC,CASTTGGRYEQYF
TRBJ2-5,.,TRBV19,.,TGTGCCAGTAGTCCTTTCACTGGACAAGAGACCCAGTACTTC,CASSPFTGQETQYF
TRBJ1-3,.,TRBV5-1,.,TGCGCCAGCAGCTTGGGACACTCTGGAAACACCATATATTTT,CASSLGHSGNTIYF
TRBJ2-5,TRBD2,TRBV11-3,.,TGTGCCAGCAGCTTAGAGCCTATCTTTTCGGGGGGCCAAGAGACCCAGTACTTC,CASSLEPIFSGGQETQYF
TRBJ2-7,TRBD2,TRBV19,.,TGTGCCAGTAGTGGACTAGCGGGAGGGTCCTACGAGCAGTACTTC,CASSGLAGGSYEQYF
TRBJ2-4,TRBD2,TRBV5-4,.,TGTGCCAGCAGCTTGTCTCCTAGCGGGGGGGCCATTCAGTACTTC,CASSLSPSGGAIQYF
TRBJ1-1,TRBD1,TRBV2,.,TGTGCCAGCAGTGAGGTCCCGGGACAGGGTGTGGGCACTGAAGCTTTCTTT,CASSEVPGQGVGTEAFF
TRBJ1-1,TRBD1,TRBV6-5,.,TGTGCCAGCAGGCCCACAGGGGGCACTGAAGCTTTCTTT,CASRPTGGTEAFF
TRBJ2-5,.,TRBV6-1,few,TGTGCCAGCAGTCCGGGGACCTGGCAGGAGACCCAGTACTTC,CASSPGTWQETQYF
TRBJ2-2,.,TRBV4-1,.,TGCGCCAGCAGCCAAAATGAGAGGAAGCTGTTTTTT,CASSQNERKLFF
TRBJ2-5,TRBD1,TRBV2,.,TGTGCCAGCAGTGGGACAGGGTTAGGAGAGACCCAGTACTTC,CASSGTGLGETQYF
TRBJ2-2,.,TRBV6-6,.,TGTGCCAGCAGTTACTCAGGGACGCCGAACACCGGGGAGCTGTTTTTT,CASSYSGTPNTGELFF
TRBJ2-1,.,TRBV19,.,TGTGCCAGTAAGACTACGGAGGCCTACAATGAGCAGTTCTTC,CASKTTEAYNEQFF
TRBJ1-2,TRBD1,TRBV2,.,TGTGCCAGCAGTTATCGACAGGGGGCGTATGGCTACACCTTC,CASSYRQGAYGYTF
TRBJ2-2,.,TRBV11-3,.,TGTGCCAGCAGCTTAGGCACCGGGGAGCTGTTTTTT,CASSLGTGELFF